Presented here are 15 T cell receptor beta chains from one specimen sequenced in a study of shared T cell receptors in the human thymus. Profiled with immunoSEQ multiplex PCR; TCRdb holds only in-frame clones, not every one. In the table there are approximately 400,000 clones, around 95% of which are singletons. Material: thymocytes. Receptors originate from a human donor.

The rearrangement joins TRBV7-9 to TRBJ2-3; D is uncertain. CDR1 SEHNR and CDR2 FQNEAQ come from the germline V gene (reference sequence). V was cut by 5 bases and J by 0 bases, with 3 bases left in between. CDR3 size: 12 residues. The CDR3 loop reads CASSPSTDTQYF. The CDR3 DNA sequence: TGTGCCAGCAGCCCGAGCACAGATACGCAGTATTTT.

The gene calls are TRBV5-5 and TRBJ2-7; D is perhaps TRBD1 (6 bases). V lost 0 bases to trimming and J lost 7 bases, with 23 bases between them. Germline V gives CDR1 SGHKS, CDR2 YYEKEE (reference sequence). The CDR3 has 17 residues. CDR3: CASSLVAPLPTGREQYF. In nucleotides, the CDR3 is TGTGCCAGCAGCTTGGTTGCCCCTCTACCGACAGGACGGGAGCAGTACTTC.

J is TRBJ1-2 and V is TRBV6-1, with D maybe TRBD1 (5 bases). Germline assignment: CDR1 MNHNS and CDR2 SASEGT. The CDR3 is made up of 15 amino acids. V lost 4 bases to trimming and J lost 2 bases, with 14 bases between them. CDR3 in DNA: TGTGCCAGCAGTGCTCATACAGGTTTGAACTATGGCTACACCTTC. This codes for CASSAHTGLNYGYTF.

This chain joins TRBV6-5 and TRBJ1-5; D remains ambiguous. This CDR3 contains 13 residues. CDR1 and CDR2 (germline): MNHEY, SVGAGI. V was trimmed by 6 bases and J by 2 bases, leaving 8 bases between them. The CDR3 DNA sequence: TGTGCCAGCAGACTCCAGCGCAATCAGCCCCAGCATTTT. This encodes CASRLQRNQPQHF.

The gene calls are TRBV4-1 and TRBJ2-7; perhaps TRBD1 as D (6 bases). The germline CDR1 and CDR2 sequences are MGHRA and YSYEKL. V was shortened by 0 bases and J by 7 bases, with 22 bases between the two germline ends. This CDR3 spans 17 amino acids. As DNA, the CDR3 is TGCGCCAGCAGCCAAGATTTTACGACAGGCCACTTTGTGGAGCAGTACTTC. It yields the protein CASSQDFTTGHFVEQYF.

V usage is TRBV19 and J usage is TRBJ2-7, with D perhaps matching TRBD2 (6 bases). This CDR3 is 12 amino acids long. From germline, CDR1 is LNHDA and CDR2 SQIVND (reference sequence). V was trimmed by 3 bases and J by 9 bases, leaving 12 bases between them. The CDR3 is CASSIGRSMQYF. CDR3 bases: TGTGCCAGTAGTATCGGGAGATCAATGCAGTACTTC.

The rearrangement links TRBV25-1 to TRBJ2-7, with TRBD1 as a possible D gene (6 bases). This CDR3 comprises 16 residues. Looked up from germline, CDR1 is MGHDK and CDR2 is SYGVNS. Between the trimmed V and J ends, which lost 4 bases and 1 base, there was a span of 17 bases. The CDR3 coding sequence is TGTGCCAGCAGTGTAGATAAGTACGGGACATCCTACGAGCAGTACTTC. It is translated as CASSVDKYGTSYEQYF.

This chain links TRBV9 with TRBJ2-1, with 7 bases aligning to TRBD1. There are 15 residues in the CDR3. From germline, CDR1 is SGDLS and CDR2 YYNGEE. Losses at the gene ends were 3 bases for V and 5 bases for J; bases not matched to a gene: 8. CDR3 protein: CASSARLTGDNEQFF. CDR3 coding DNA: TGTGCCAGCAGCGCCCGCTTAACAGGGGACAATGAGCAGTTCTTC.

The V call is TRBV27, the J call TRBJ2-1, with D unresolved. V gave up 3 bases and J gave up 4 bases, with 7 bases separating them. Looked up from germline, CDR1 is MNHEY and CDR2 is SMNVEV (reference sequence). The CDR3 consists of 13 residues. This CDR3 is CASSFSPYNEQFF. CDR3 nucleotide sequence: TGTGCCAGCAGTTTTTCTCCTTACAATGAGCAGTTCTTC.

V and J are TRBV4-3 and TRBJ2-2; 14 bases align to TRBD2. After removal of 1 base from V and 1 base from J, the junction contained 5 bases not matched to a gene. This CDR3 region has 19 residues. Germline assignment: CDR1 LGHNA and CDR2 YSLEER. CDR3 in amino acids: CASSQVSGLAGGNTGELFF. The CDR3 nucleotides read TGCGCCAGCAGCCAAGTTTCAGGACTAGCGGGAGGGAACACCGGGGAGCTGTTTTTT.

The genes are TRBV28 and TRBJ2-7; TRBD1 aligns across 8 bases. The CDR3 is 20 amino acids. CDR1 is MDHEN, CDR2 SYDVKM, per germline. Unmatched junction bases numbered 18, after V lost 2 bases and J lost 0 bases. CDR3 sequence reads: CASSLRRDRRPAESSYEQYF. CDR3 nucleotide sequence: TGTGCCAGCAGTTTACGACGGGACAGGCGGCCAGCGGAGAGCTCCTACGAGCAGTACTTC.

The chain's CDR3 is CASSPPSSHHEQYF. The CDR3 DNA sequence: TGTGCCAGCAGTCCCCCCTCCTCACATCACGAGCAGTACTTC. This sequence joins TRBV27 and TRBJ2-7; D unresolved. The CDR3 totals 14 residues. Per germline, CDR1 MNHEY and CDR2 SMNVEV (reference sequence). V was pared by 5 bases and J by 5 bases, with 16 bases between.

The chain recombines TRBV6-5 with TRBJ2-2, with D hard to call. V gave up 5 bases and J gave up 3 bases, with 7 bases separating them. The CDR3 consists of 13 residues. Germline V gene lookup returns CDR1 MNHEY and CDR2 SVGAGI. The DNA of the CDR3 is TGTGCCAGCAGTCCCTTTTACACCGGGGAGCTGTTTTTT. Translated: CASSPFYTGELFF.

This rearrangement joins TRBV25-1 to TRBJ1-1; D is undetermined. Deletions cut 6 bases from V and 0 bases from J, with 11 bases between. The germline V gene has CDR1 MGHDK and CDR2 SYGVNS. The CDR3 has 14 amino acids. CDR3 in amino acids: CASRAVRVNTEAFF. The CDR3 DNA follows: TGTGCCAGCAGGGCCGTCCGAGTGAACACTGAAGCTTTCTTT.

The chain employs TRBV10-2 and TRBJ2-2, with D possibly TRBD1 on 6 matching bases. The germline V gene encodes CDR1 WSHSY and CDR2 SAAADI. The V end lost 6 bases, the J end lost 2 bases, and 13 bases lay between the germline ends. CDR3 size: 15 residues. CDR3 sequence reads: CASRVWTDNTGELFF. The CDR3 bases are TGCGCCAGCAGGGTCTGGACAGATAACACCGGGGAGCTGTTTTTT.